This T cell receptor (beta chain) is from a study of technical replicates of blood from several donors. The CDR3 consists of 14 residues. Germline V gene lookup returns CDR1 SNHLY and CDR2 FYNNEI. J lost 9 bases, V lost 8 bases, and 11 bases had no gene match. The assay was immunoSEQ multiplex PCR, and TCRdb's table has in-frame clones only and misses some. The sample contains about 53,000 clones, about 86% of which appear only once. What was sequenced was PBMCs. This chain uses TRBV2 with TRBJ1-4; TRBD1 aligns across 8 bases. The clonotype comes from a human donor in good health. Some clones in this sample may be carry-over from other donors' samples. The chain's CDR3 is CASLSLRGQQKLFF. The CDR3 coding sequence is TGTGCCAGCTTAAGCCTCAGGGGGCAGCAAAAACTGTTTTTT.